Each of the 9 T cell receptor beta chains below was sequenced from the same sample in a study of cytomegalovirus exposure and HLA in healthy donors. Primers for the PCR totalled 60 Vbeta and 13 Jbeta. Sequenced by immunoSEQ multiplex PCR; TCRdb stores in-frame clones only, minus some. The data show roughly 200,000 clones, with 70% to 75% seen just once and approximately 2.9% held by the top ten. Material: PBMCs. These receptors all stem from a male donor in good health and CMV-seronegative.

For this clone: At one end the junction does not follow the germline gene, possibly because of a read error. Other DNA sequences from this sample encode an identical CDR3 as well. The V call is TRBV28, the J call TRBJ1-1; tentative D call: TRBD1 (5 bases). The germline V gene encodes CDR1 MDHEN and CDR2 SYDVKM. The CDR3 is made up of 14 amino acids. CDR3 in amino acids: CASSLWGPDTEAFF. The CDR3 nucleotides read TGTGCCAGCAGTTTATGGGGGCCGGACACTGAAGCTTTTTTT.

In this sample, this clone turned up a few times. The V gene is TRBV9, the J gene TRBJ1-3, with TRBD1 identical over 7 bases. Germline V gives CDR1 SGDLS, CDR2 YYNGEE. V lost 5 bases and J lost 1; bases outside the gene matches: 6. This CDR3 is 15 amino acids long. This CDR3 is CASSVHRGSGNTIYF. As DNA, the CDR3 is TGTGCCAGCAGTGTTCACAGGGGATCTGGAAACACCATATATTTT.

This clone was detected only once. This chain joins TRBV9 and TRBJ2-1, with 14 bases aligning to TRBD2. With V trimmed by 4 bases and J by 1 base, 16 bases remained unmatched. This CDR3 is 21 amino acids long. CDR1 SGDLS and CDR2 YYNGEE come from the germline V gene. CDR3 in DNA: TGTGCCAGCAGCCCATTCAAAGGACTAGCGGGAGGTCGGGGGTCCTACAATGAGCAGTTCTTC. Protein: CASSPFKGLAGGRGSYNEQFF.

The chain has TRBV28 and TRBJ1-5; the D gene is possibly TRBD1 (6 bases). Trimming removed 6 bases from V and 3 bases from J, with 9 bases in between. CDR3 length: 13 amino acids. Per the germline V gene, CDR1 is MDHEN and CDR2 is SYDVKM. The chain's CDR3 is CASSGQPNQPQHF. In DNA form, the CDR3 reads TGTGCCAGCAGCGGACAGCCCAATCAGCCCCAGCATTTT.

The V call is TRBV12-5, the J call TRBJ1-5; no definite D call. The CDR3 sequence is 12 residues long. V lost 9 bases and J 0 bases, leaving 6 bases between the germline ends. The germline V gene has CDR1 LGHNT and CDR2 FRNRAP. The CDR3 sequence is CASSFSNQPQHF. The CDR3 DNA is TGTGCTAGCTCTTTTAGCAATCAGCCCCAGCATTTT.

This clone has only one observation. The sample contains more than one DNA sequence encoding this CDR3. The chain has TRBV9 and TRBJ2-7, with 7 nucleotides matching TRBD2. Germline assignment: CDR1 SGDLS and CDR2 YYNGEE. V lost 0 bases to trimming and J lost 4 bases; unmatched junction nucleotides: 7. This CDR3 contains 15 residues. Here the CDR3 DNA reads TGTGCCAGCAGCGTAGGGATGGGGGGGGAGTACGAGCAGTACTTC. It yields the protein CASSVGMGGEYEQYF.

V gene TRBV2 combines with J gene TRBJ1-6; D uncertain. V was cut by 1 base and J by 7 bases, with 8 bases left in between. CDR1 and CDR2 from the germline V gene are SNHLY and FYNNEI. The CDR3 totals 14 residues. DNA of the CDR3: TGTGCCAGCAGTGAAGGTACAACAAATTCACCCCTCCACTTT. Translating gives CASSEGTTNSPLHF.

The V and J genes are TRBV30 and TRBJ1-2; weak D call: TRBD1 (6 bases). This CDR3 comprises 14 residues. The germline V gene has CDR1 GTSNPN and CDR2 SVGIG (reference sequence). Between the trimmed V and J ends, which lost 2 bases and 2 bases, there was a span of 12 bases. CDR3 in DNA: TGTGCCTGGAGTCCCGGACAGCGGAACTATGGCTACACCTTC. It translates to CAWSPGQRNYGYTF.

J is TRBJ2-7 and V is TRBV28; 12 bases align to TRBD2. Germline V gene data show CDR1 as MDHEN and CDR2 as SYDVKM. This CDR3 is built from 17 residues. Trimming at V came to 3 bases and at J to 4 bases, leaving 10 bases not matched to a gene. The CDR3 protein is CASSLGLAGGIRYEQYF. The CDR3 coding sequence is TGTGCCAGCAGTTTGGGGCTAGCGGGAGGGATTCGTTACGAGCAGTACTTC.